This passage covers 5 T cell receptor beta chains from one sample sequenced in a study of breast tumors, draining lymph nodes, adjacent tissues. The lymph nodes were axillary draining lymph nodes from breast cancer patients. In TCRdb, the multiplex PCR reads were re-called with MiXCR into one record per CDR3 protein. The sample carries about 200,000 distinct CDR3 sequences, around 29% recorded once. The sequencing input was axillary lymph node tissue. The receptors shown here come from a female donor with breast cancer. Some clones in this sample may be carry-over from other donors' samples.

This clonotype showed up just a few times. The CDR3 DNA reads as TGTGCCTGGAGTGCCGGACAGGGAAACACCGGGGAGCTGTTTTTT. It is translated as CAWSAGQGNTGELFF. The chain couples TRBV30 to TRBJ2-2; 8 bases line up with TRBD1. V shed 1 base and J 2 bases; nucleotides not matched to a gene: 3. The CDR3 has 15 residues. CDR1 is GTSNPN, CDR2 SVGIG, per germline (reference sequence).

This clonotype appeared many times. The chain employs TRBV5-1 and TRBJ2-1; TRBD2 matches at 13 bases. The V gene's germline CDR1 is SGHRS and CDR2 YFSETQ. The CDR3 has 16 residues. With 5 bases clipped from V and 5 bases from J, the junction kept 7 bases outside the gene matches. The CDR3 loop is CASSTTSGGKHNEQFF. The CDR3 region has the DNA TGCGCCAGCAGTACGACTAGCGGGGGGAAACACAATGAGCAGTTCTTC.

The table lists this clonotype with many counts. The V call is TRBV20-1, the J call TRBJ2-5; 10 nucleotides align to TRBD2. The CDR3 spans 17 residues. CDR1 DFQATT and CDR2 SNEGSKA come from the germline V gene (reference sequence). Germline trimming cut 1 base from V and 5 bases from J; bases unmatched to any gene: 13. CDR3 in amino acids: CSARGPSRLAGGETQYF. The DNA for the CDR3 is TGCAGTGCTAGAGGGCCAAGCCGACTAGCGGGTGGGGAGACCCAGTACTTC.

This clonotype has a count of ten or more. The CDR3 nucleotides are TGTGCCAGCAGCCCGGGTTGGAACCCCTACGAGCAGTACTTC. Translated, it gives CASSPGWNPYEQYF. The rearrangement joins TRBV7-2 to TRBJ2-7; no firm D call. The CDR3 runs to 14 residues. Trimming shortened V by 5 bases and J by 2 bases, and 13 bases separated the two germline ends. The germline V gene has CDR1 SGHTA and CDR2 FQGNSA.

This clonotype was counted ten times or more. The CDR3, as DNA: TGTGCCAGCAGTGACCCCAGGGGTAGCTCCTACGAGCAGTACTTC. This encodes CASSDPRGSSYEQYF. The chain combines TRBV2 with TRBJ2-7; TRBD1 might be the D (6 bases). Trimming removed 3 bases at V and 0 bases at J, with 12 bases between. Germline CDR1 is SNHLY and CDR2 is FYNNEI. This CDR3 has 15 residues.